Following are 16 T cell receptor beta chains from one sample sequenced in a study of beta chain features in type 1 diabetes. Study-wide findings and caveats: People with Type 1 diabetes carried modestly yet significantly shorter TCRB CDR3s in all four CD4+ subsets.

Every isolated RNA sample was fully reverse transcribed, so sequencing captured expressed TCRB transcripts. Assay used: immunoSEQ multiplex PCR; TCRdb lists only in-frame clones, some missing. The data contain roughly 250,000 clones, over 20% of them singletons. Their recognized antigens are unknown. Sequenced sample: naive CD4+ T cells from blood. The receptor set was obtained from a woman between 40 and 50 years old with type 1 diabetes.

This clone has more than one count but fewer than ten. At the DNA level, this CDR3 is encoded by other sequences in the same sample as well. The rearrangement uses TRBV7-2 and TRBJ2-7; no clear D gene. V dropped 5 bases and J dropped 2 bases, with 7 bases sitting between them. This CDR3 spans 12 amino acids. CDR1 SGHTA and CDR2 FQGNSA come from the germline V gene. The CDR3 nucleotides are TGTGCCAGCAGCCCTGGCCCCTACGAGCAGTACTTC. Protein: CASSPGPYEQYF.

This clone was observed a few times. The chain has TRBV7-2 and TRBJ1-3, with 7 positions matching TRBD1. With 5 bases clipped from V and 3 bases from J, the junction kept 7 bases outside the gene matches. The CDR3 contains 15 residues. CDR1 and CDR2 (germline): SGHTA, FQGNSA. For the CDR3, the DNA is TGTGCCAGCAGCCCCGACAGGGCTTTTGGAAACACCATATATTTT. Encoded protein: CASSPDRAFGNTIYF.

This clone has just a few counts. The rearrangement links TRBV27 to TRBJ1-5, with TRBD1 matching 9 bases. V shed 5 bases, J shed 7 bases, and the junction held 6 bases outside the gene matches. Per the germline V gene, CDR1 is MNHEY and CDR2 is SMNVEV (reference sequence). This CDR3 comprises 14 residues. The CDR3, as DNA: TGTGCCAGCAGTCCCCGGACAGGGGACCAGCCCCAGCATTTT. It is translated as CASSPRTGDQPQHF.

The chain carries TRBV30 and TRBJ2-5; a weak D match, TRBD2 (6 bases). Trimming shortened V by 3 bases and J by 5 bases, and 13 bases separated the two germline ends. This CDR3 is 13 amino acids long. Germline CDR1 is GTSNPN and CDR2 is SVGIG (reference sequence). The CDR3 is CAWRNSGGETQYF. In nucleotides, the CDR3 is TGTGCCTGGAGGAACAGTGGGGGGGAGACCCAGTACTTC.

This clone turned up a few times. The CDR3 sequence is CATTSLDYEQYF. The CDR3 nucleotides are TGTGCCACGACTTCCTTGGACTACGAGCAGTACTTC. This chain connects TRBV10-3 to TRBJ2-7, with D uncertain. Germline V gives CDR1 ENHRY, CDR2 SYGVKD. The CDR3 has 12 residues. V was pared by 10 bases and J by 3 bases, with 13 bases between.

The chain recombines TRBV18 with TRBJ2-7, with a tentative D call TRBD2 (6 bases). This CDR3 has 14 residues. The germline V gene has CDR1 KGHSH and CDR2 LQKENI. V was shortened by 6 bases and J by 2 bases, with 14 bases between the two germline ends. The CDR3 spells CASSEGLEPYEQYF. For the CDR3, the DNA is TGTGCCAGCTCCGAGGGACTGGAACCCTACGAGCAGTACTTC. The variable domain in full, with the rest retrieved from reference TRBV18 and TRBJ2-7, is NAGVMQNPRHLVRRRGQEARLRCSPMKGHSHVYWYRQLPEEGLKFMVYLQKENIIDESGMPKERFSAEFPKEGPSILRIQQVVRGDSAAYFCASSEGLEPYEQYFGPGTRLTVT.

This clone was recorded a few times. The genes are TRBV5-4 and TRBJ1-2; D is unclear. The CDR3 consists of 14 residues. V dropped 0 bases and J dropped 8 bases, with 14 bases sitting between them. CDR1 is SGHNT and CDR2 is YYREEE in the germline V gene (reference sequence). As DNA, the CDR3 is TGTGCCAGCAGCTTGGGGCGGGCCCCCGGGGGCTACACCTTC. This translates into CASSLGRAPGGYTF.

This clone was recorded a few times. The chain links TRBV4-2 to TRBJ2-5; no clear D gene. The germline V gene has CDR1 LGHNA and CDR2 YNFKEQ. This CDR3 is 15 amino acids long. V lost 1 base and J lost 2, with 11 bases in between. The CDR3 DNA reads TGTGCCAGCAGCCAAGGACTCCGCAGTCAAGAGACCCAGTACTTC. This sequence encodes CASSQGLRSQETQYF.

This chain joins TRBV29-1 and TRBJ1-3, with D unresolved. V lost 6 bases and J 3 bases, leaving 6 bases between the germline ends. The CDR3 is 11 amino acids. Per the germline V gene, CDR1 is SQVTM and CDR2 is ANQGSEA. The CDR3, as DNA: TGCAGCGTCGGTAATGGAAACACCATATATTTT. Protein: CSVGNGNTIYF.

This clone was detected a few times. V usage is TRBV5-1 and J usage is TRBJ1-1, with 10 bases matching TRBD1. This CDR3 spans 15 amino acids. Per the germline V gene, CDR1 is SGHRS and CDR2 is YFSETQ. The ends lost 0 bases at V and 2 bases at J; junction bases unmatched: 1. This CDR3 reads CASSLGTGGNTEAFF. The CDR3, as DNA: TGCGCCAGCAGCTTGGGGACAGGGGGTAACACTGAAGCTTTCTTT. Full variable domain (outside the CDR3, taken from reference TRBV5-1 and TRBJ1-1): KAGVTQTPRYLIKTRGQQVTLSCSPISGHRSVSWYQQTPGQGLQFLFEYFSETQRNKGNFPGRFSGRQFSNSRSEMNVSTLELGDSALYLCASSLGTGGNTEAFFGQGTRLTVV.

V usage is TRBV7-9 and J usage is TRBJ1-4; D gene uncertain. CDR1 and CDR2 (germline): SEHNR, FQNEAQ (reference sequence). Trimming took off 1 base at V and 6 bases at J, with 9 bases between the two ends. CDR3 length equals 14 residues. The CDR3 DNA reads as TGTGCCAGCAGCTTAGAGCCAGAGGATGAAAAACTGTTTTTT. Protein product: CASSLEPEDEKLFF.

Of note for this clone: This specimen includes other DNA sequences encoding the same CDR3. The chain joins TRBV5-1 to TRBJ1-2, with D hard to call. The V and J ends lost 0 bases and 4 bases respectively, with 4 bases between them. Germline V CDR1 and CDR2: SGHRS, YFSETQ. The CDR3 is 12 residues long. For the CDR3, the DNA is TGCGCCAGCAGCTTGGACAGCTATGGCTACACCTTC. This encodes CASSLDSYGYTF. Using reference TRBV5-1 and TRBJ1-2 for the parts outside the CDR3, the full variable domain is KAGVTQTPRYLIKTRGQQVTLSCSPISGHRSVSWYQQTPGQGLQFLFEYFSETQRNKGNFPGRFSGRQFSNSRSEMNVSTLELGDSALYLCASSLDSYGYTFGSGTRLTVV.

The chain carries TRBV5-1 and TRBJ2-7, with TRBD2 matching 8 bases. The length of the CDR3 is 15 residues. The germline CDR1 and CDR2 sequences are SGHRS and YFSETQ. The V gene end was trimmed by 4 bases and the J gene end by 4 bases; junction bases not matched to a gene: 10. The CDR3 region has the DNA TGCGCCAGCAGCGCGGGGGGACCGCCAGTATACGAGCAGTACTTC. This translates into CASSAGGPPVYEQYF.

The rearrangement links TRBV5-1 to TRBJ2-3; D is unresolved. CDR1 and CDR2 (germline): SGHRS, YFSETQ. The germline V and J ends were trimmed by 7 bases and 2 bases, with 5 bases remaining between them. There are 11 residues in the CDR3. The CDR3 region has the DNA TGCGCCAGCCGGTTCACAGATACGCAGTATTTT. This sequence encodes CASRFTDTQYF.

This sequence joins TRBV30 and TRBJ1-5, with D hard to call. V lost 0 bases to trimming and J lost 7 bases, with 10 bases between them. There are 13 residues in the CDR3. Germline assignment: CDR1 GTSNPN and CDR2 SVGIG (reference sequence). The CDR3 loop is CAWSVPGVQPQHF. The CDR3 nucleotides read TGTGCCTGGAGTGTACCCGGGGTACAGCCCCAGCATTTT. Complete variable domain (other parts from reference TRBV30 and TRBJ1-5): SQTIHQWPATLVQPVGSPLSLECTVEGTSNPNLYWYRQAAGRGLQLLFYSVGIGQISSEVPQNLSASRPQDRQFILSSKKLLLSDSGFYLCAWSVPGVQPQHFGDGTRLSIL.

The V call is TRBV29-1, the J call TRBJ2-7, with 7 bases identical to TRBD1. The CDR3 sequence is 13 residues long. Per germline, CDR1 SQVTM and CDR2 ANQGSEA. With 4 bases clipped from V and 2 bases from J, the junction kept 5 bases outside the gene matches. CDR3 nucleotide sequence: TGCAGCGTTGCAGGGACAGCTACCTACGAGCAGTACTTC. It yields the protein CSVAGTATYEQYF.